Shown below are 10 T cell receptor beta chains from a single sample sequenced in a study of technical replicates of blood from a handful of donors. The data were produced by immunoSEQ multiplex PCR, yet TCRdb's version contains in-frame clones alone and is incomplete. The data contain 68,000 or so clones, roughly 90% of them singletons. Sequences were obtained from PBMCs. The receptors come from a human donor in good health. Some clones in this sample may be carry-over from other donors' samples.

The chain's CDR3 is CASSLGTAASGNTIYF. The CDR3 region has the DNA TGTGCCAGCTCACTCGGGACAGCCGCCTCTGGAAACACCATATATTTT. The chain is built from TRBV18 and TRBJ1-3; 7 bases match TRBD1. This CDR3 has 16 residues. Germline trimming cut 4 bases from V and 0 bases from J; bases unmatched to any gene: 6. Per the germline V gene, CDR1 is KGHSH and CDR2 is LQKENI.

The chain combines TRBV18 with TRBJ2-3; D gene unclear. CDR1 KGHSH and CDR2 LQKENI come from the germline V gene. The CDR3 is made up of 13 amino acids. The ends were cut back, 2 bases at V and 5 bases at J, with 8 bases in the middle. In DNA form, the CDR3 reads TGTGCCAGCTCACCAGTCGGCGGAGATACGCAGTATTTT. It encodes CASSPVGGDTQYF.

The V call is TRBV21-1, the J call TRBJ1-1; TRBD1 reflects the table's D call only, with no check against the DNA. TRBV21-1 is an annotated pseudogene. The CDR3 loop spans 13 amino acids. CDR3 region: CASRDRVNTEAFF. DNA of the CDR3: TGTGCCAGCCGGGACAGAGTGAACACTGAAGCTTTCTTT.

V is TRBV19 and J is TRBJ1-5; 8 positions agree with TRBD1. V lost 10 bases and J lost 2; bases outside the gene matches: 7. This CDR3 has 14 residues. The germline gives CDR1 LNHDA, CDR2 SQIVND (reference sequence). CDR3 amino acids: CATKDRVGNQPQHF. The CDR3 coding sequence is TGTGCCACCAAGGACAGGGTGGGCAATCAGCCCCAGCATTTT.

The chain employs TRBV30 and TRBJ1-2; TRBD1 aligns across 7 bases. V gave up 4 bases and J gave up 4 bases; unmatched junction bases: 6. The CDR3 totals 13 residues. Germline V gene sequence: CDR1 GTSNPN, CDR2 SVGIG (reference sequence). CDR3 protein: CAWTPGQSYGYTF. DNA for the CDR3: TGTGCCTGGACCCCGGGACAGAGCTATGGCTACACCTTC.

This clone came up a few times. V usage is TRBV7-9 and J usage is TRBJ2-7, with 16 bases aligning to TRBD2. The germline V gene has CDR1 SEHNR and CDR2 FQNEAQ (reference sequence). The CDR3 spans 19 residues. Unmatched junction bases numbered 12, after V lost 3 bases and J lost 4 bases. The CDR3 is CASSFVGLAGGPSPYEQYF. The DNA of the CDR3 is TGTGCCAGCAGCTTCGTGGGACTAGCGGGAGGGCCGAGCCCTTACGAGCAGTACTTC.

This clone was found a few times. The J gene is TRBJ2-2, the V gene TRBV19; 8 positions agree with TRBD1. Germline trimming cut 4 bases from V and 6 bases from J; bases unmatched to any gene: 10. The CDR3 contains 16 residues. Germline V CDR1 and CDR2: LNHDA, SQIVND (reference sequence). The CDR3 here is CASSTRDRTNAGELFF. The CDR3 nucleotides read TGTGCCAGTAGTACCAGGGACAGGACAAATGCCGGGGAGCTGTTTTTT.

CDR3 in DNA: TGTGCCAGCAGCCCTGGACAGGGGGCCTCCTACGAGCAGTACTTC. This translates into CASSPGQGASYEQYF. The chain joins TRBV14 to TRBJ2-7, with 11 positions matching TRBD1. Germline CDR1 SGHDN, CDR2 FVKESK. J gave up 0 bases and V 4 bases, and 2 bases lay outside the gene matches. This CDR3 region has 15 residues.

The CDR3 nucleotides are TGTGCCAGCAGCGTAGGGGGAGAATCATACAATGAGCAGTTCTTC. This codes for CASSVGGESYNEQFF. The chain carries TRBV9 and TRBJ2-1; TRBD2 might be the D (5 bases). Germline V CDR1 and CDR2: SGDLS, YYNGEE. Trimming pared 0 bases from V and 4 bases from J, leaving 11 bases between. The CDR3 covers 15 residues. The full variable domain, in which reference TRBV9 and TRBJ2-1 provide the parts outside the CDR3, is DSGVTQTPKHLITATGQRVTLRCSPRSGDLSVYWYQQSLDQGLQFLIQYYNGEERAKGNILERFSAQQFPDLHSELNLSSLELGDSALYFCASSVGGESYNEQFFGPGTRLTVL.

The CDR3 protein is CASSLYKGTGGKVGYTF. CDR3 bases: TGTGCCAGCAGCTTATACAAGGGGACAGGGGGCAAGGTTGGCTACACCTTC. The chain recombines TRBV7-9 with TRBJ1-2; 12 nucleotides line up with TRBD1. Germline V gene sequence: CDR1 SEHNR, CDR2 FQNEAQ (reference sequence). V lost 2 bases and J lost 7; bases outside the gene matches: 11. This CDR3 has 17 amino acids.